Here is one T cell receptor beta chain with its context. Its antigen is still unknown. These data belong to a study of cytomegalovirus exposure and HLA in healthy donors. Overall study findings and caveats: Donors were assumed by presence/absence analyses to have roughly uniform sequencing depth.

Losses at the gene ends were 1 base for V and 8 bases for J; bases not matched to a gene: 1. The CDR3 loop spans 12 amino acids. The germline V gene encodes CDR1 MNHNS and CDR2 SASEGT. PCR primers comprised 60 Vbeta and 13 Jbeta primers. Generated by immunoSEQ multiplex PCR, the TCRdb table keeps only in-frame clones and is missing some. Recorded for this sample: 150,000 or so clones. The TCR sequence derives from a woman between 50 and 59 years old in good health and CMV-seronegative. This chain uses TRBV6-1 with TRBJ1-2; 7 positions agree with TRBD1. The sequencing input was PBMCs. Written as DNA, the CDR3 is TGTGCCAGCAGTGAAGGGACAGGCGGCTACACCTTC. It is translated as CASSEGTGGYTF.